This record covers a single T cell receptor (beta chain). These data belong to a study of blood T cell repertoires in COVID-19. As for the study in general: There were acute and convalescent COVID-19 samples, and they came from the United States, Italy and Spain. Nucleic acid was either cDNA or gDNA, and it came from T cells, B-cell-depleted T cells, or PBMCs.

As processed by the authors: By means of reference gene primer amplification, nucleated cell counts were estimated. Profiling relied on immunoSEQ multiplex PCR, and the TCRdb table lists in-frame clones only, not all of them. Clone size and the V and J calls come from that table; the DNA yielded D and trimming. This table holds about 50,000 clones, about nine tenths found once. The germline V and J ends were trimmed by 3 bases and 7 bases, with 15 bases remaining between them. Germline V gene lookup returns CDR1 LNHDA and CDR2 SQIVND (reference sequence). CDR3 length: 15 residues. This clonotype was sampled from a man between 35 and 55 years old with acute or convalescent COVID-19. The chain employs TRBV19 and TRBJ1-4; D is perhaps TRBD1 (6 bases). The material sequenced was peripheral blood. This CDR3 reads CASSIGGRDREKLFF. The CDR3 coding sequence is TGTGCCAGTAGTATTGGGGGCAGGGACCGTGAAAAACTGTTTTTT. The full variable domain, its missing parts supplied by reference TRBV19 and TRBJ1-4, is DGGITQSPKYLFRKEGQNVTLSCEQNLNHDAMYWYRQDPGQGLRLIYYSQIVNDFQKGDIAEGYSVSREKKESFPLTVTSAQKNPTAFYLCASSIGGRDREKLFFGSGTQLSVL.